This TCR beta chain emerged from a study of patients and donors after allogeneic stem cell transplantation. A single record per CDR3 protein comes from TCRdb applying MiXCR to the RT-PCR reads. Found here are about 960,000 distinct CDR3 sequences, 18% of them singletons; the top ten hold roughly 6%. Germline CDR1 and CDR2: SGHRS and YFSETQ. This CDR3 has 16 amino acids. V lost 0 bases, J lost 1 base, and 13 bases lay in between. This sequence joins TRBV5-1 and TRBJ2-5, with D perhaps TRBD2 (5 bases). The sequenced sample consisted of blood, either unsorted or a sorted T cell fraction (not recorded which). The clonotype comes from a human donor who was either an allogeneic HSCT recipient or a stem cell or donor lymphocyte infusion donor (not recorded which). It is not recorded whose cells these are; they may come from a transplant donor. The CDR3 DNA reads TGCGCCAGCAGCTTGGATCCGGGGTCCTCCCAAGAGACCCAGTACTTC. Protein sequence: CASSLDPGSSQETQYF.